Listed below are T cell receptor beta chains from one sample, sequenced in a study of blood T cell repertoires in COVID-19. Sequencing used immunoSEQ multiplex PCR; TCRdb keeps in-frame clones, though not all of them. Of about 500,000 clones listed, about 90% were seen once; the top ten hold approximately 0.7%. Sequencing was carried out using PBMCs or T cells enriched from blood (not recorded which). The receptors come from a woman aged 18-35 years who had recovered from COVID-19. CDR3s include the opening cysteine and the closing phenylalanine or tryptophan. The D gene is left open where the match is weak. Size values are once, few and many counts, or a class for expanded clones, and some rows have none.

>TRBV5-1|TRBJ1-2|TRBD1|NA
CASSWGDSRNYGYTF
TGCGCCAGCAGCTGGGGGGACAGCCGCAACTATGGCTACACCTTC
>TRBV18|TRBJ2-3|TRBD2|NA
CASSGSGSLGGRSTDTQYF
TGTGCCAGCTCAGGAAGCGGGAGCCTCGGGGGCCGAAGCACAGATACGCAGTATTTT
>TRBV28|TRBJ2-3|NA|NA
CASSSPTDTQYF
TGTGCCAGCAGTTCCCCGACAGATACGCAGTATTTT
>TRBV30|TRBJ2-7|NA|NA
CAWNGDSYEQYF
TGTGCCTGGAACGGGGATTCCTACGAGCAGTACTTC
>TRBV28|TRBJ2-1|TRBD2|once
CASSQAGRFYNEQFF
TGTGCCAGCAGTCAAGCGGGACGGTTCTACAATGAGCAGTTCTTC
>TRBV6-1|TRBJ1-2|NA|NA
CASSEGPGEGYGYTF
TGTGCCAGCAGTGAAGGGCCGGGAGAAGGCTATGGCTACACCTTC
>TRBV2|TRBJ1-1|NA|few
CASSAREQTEAFF
TGTGCCAGCAGTGCCCGGGAGCAAACTGAAGCTTTCTTT
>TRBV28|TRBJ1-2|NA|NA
CASSPAGGSYGYTF
TGTGCCAGCAGTCCTGCGGGGGGCAGCTATGGCTACACCTTC
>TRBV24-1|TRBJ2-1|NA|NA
CATAGSGTYNEQFF
TGTGCCACCGCCGGCAGCGGTACCTACAATGAGCAGTTCTTC
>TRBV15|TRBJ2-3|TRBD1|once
CATSRAGQGITDTQYF
TGTGCCACCAGCAGAGCGGGACAGGGGATAACAGATACGCAGTATTTT
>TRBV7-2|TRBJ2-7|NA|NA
CASSRGQSLAEQYF
TGTGCCAGCAGCCGCGGACAGTCCCTCGCCGAGCAGTACTTC
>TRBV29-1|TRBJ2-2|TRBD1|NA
CSVQGYTGELFF
TGCAGCGTACAGGGGTACACCGGGGAGCTGTTTTTT
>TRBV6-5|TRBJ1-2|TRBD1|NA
CASSSRGRDYGYTF
TGTGCCAGCAGTTCCAGGGGGCGCGACTATGGCTACACCTTC
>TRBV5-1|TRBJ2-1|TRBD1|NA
CASSPGTGGNNEQFF
TGCGCCAGCAGCCCCGGGACAGGGGGGAACAATGAGCAGTTCTTC
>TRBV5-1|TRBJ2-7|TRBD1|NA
CASSSGQGAREQYF
TGCGCCAGCAGCTCGGGACAGGGGGCGCGCGAGCAGTACTTC
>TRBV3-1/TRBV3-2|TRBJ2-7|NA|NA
CASSQRYGSSYEQYF
TGTGCCAGCAGCCAAAGGTACGGGAGCTCCTACGAGCAGTACTTC
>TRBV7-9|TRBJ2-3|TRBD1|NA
CASSPTGVFPPDTQYF
TGTGCCAGCAGCCCAACAGGGGTTTTCCCCCCAGATACGCAGTATTTT
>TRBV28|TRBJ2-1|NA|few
CASSSGAPLGEQFF
TGTGCCAGCAGTTCTGGGGCCCCCCTCGGGGAGCAGTTCTTC
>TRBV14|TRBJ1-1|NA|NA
CASSQDWRNTEAFF
TGTGCCAGCAGCCAAGATTGGAGGAACACTGAAGCTTTCTTT
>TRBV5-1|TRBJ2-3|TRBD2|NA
CASSLGRGGAVDTQYF
TGCGCCAGCAGCTTGGGGCGCGGGGGGGCCGTAGATACGCAGTATTTT
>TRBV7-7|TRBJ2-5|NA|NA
CASSLKTAETQYF
TGTGCCAGCAGCTTAAAAACAGCAGAGACCCAGTACTTC
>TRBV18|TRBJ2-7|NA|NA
CASSSIDRGEQYF
TGTGCCAGCTCCTCAATCGACCGAGGGGAGCAGTACTTC
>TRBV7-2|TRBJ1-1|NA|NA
CASYRGRGTEAFF
TGTGCCAGCTATAGGGGTAGGGGCACTGAAGCTTTCTTT
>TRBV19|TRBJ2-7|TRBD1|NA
CASSSRRDRGYEQYF
TGTGCCAGTAGTAGTCGAAGGGACAGGGGCTACGAGCAGTACTTC
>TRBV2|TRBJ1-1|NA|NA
CASSERREAFF
TGTGCCAGCAGTGAAAGGCGGGAAGCTTTCTTT
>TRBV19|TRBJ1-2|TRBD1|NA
CASSPGTDAGYTF
TGTGCCAGTAGTCCCGGGACAGACGCTGGCTACACCTTC
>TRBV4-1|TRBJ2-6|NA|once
CASSQEDRFPSGANVLTF
TGCGCCAGCAGCCAAGAGGACAGATTTCCCTCTGGGGCCAACGTCCTGACTTTC
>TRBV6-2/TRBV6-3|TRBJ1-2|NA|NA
CASSYDSYGYTF
TGTGCCAGCAGTTATGACAGCTATGGCTACACCTTC
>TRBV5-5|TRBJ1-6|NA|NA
CASSLALRGPTNSPLHF
TGTGCCAGCAGCTTGGCTCTCAGGGGCCCAACGAATTCACCCCTCCACTTT
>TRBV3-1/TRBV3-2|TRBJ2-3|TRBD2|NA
CASSQGAGTTSDTQYF
TGTGCCAGCAGCCAAGGGGCCGGGACTACATCAGATACGCAGTATTTT
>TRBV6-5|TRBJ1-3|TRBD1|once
CASSRITGGDNTIYF
TGTGCCAGCAGCCGGATCACAGGGGGGGATAACACCATATATTTT
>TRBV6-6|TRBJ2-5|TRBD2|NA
CASRATGGRETQYF
TGTGCCAGCCGCGCCACGGGGGGGAGGGAGACCCAGTACTTC
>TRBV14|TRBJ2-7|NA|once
CASSKQGYFSYEQYF
TGTGCCAGCAGCAAGCAGGGGTACTTCTCCTACGAGCAGTACTTC
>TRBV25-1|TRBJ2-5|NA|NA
CASSESTTGIQETQYF
TGTGCCAGCAGTGAATCGACTACAGGGATCCAAGAGACCCAGTACTTC
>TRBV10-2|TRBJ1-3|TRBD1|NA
CASRTDRDPNTIYF
TGCGCCAGCAGGACCGACAGGGACCCGAACACCATATATTTT
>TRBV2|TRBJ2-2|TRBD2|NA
CASSERLAGGINTGELFF
TGTGCCAGCAGTGAAAGACTAGCGGGGGGAATTAACACCGGGGAGCTGTTTTTT
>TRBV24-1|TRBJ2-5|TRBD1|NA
CATSDRTGPETQYF
TGTGCCACCAGTGACCGGACAGGGCCGGAGACCCAGTACTTC
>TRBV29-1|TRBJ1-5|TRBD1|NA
CSGSRDRFCVNQPQHF
TGCAGCGGGTCCCGGGACAGGTTTTGCGTCAATCAGCCCCAGCATTTT
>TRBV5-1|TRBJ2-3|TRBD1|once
CASSLEGQGASGDTQYF
TGCGCCAGCAGCTTGGAGGGACAGGGGGCTTCGGGAGATACGCAGTATTTT
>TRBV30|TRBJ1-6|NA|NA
CASDPGQTNSPLHF
TGTGCCTCGGACCCAGGACAGACAAATTCACCCCTCCACTTT
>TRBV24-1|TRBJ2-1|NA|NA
CATSGPLGTGTRNEQFF
TGTGCCACCAGTGGTCCACTCGGGACAGGGACTAGGAATGAGCAGTTCTTC
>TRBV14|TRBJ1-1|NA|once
CASSQIGGGMRTEAFF
TGTGCCAGCAGCCAGATAGGGGGGGGAATGAGGACTGAAGCTTTCTTT
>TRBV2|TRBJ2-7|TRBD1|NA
CASSEAWTGGNEQYF
TGTGCCAGCAGTGAAGCCTGGACAGGCGGTAACGAGCAGTACTTC
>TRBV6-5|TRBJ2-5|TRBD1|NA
CASRPQGGETQYF
TGTGCCAGCAGACCACAGGGGGGAGAGACCCAGTACTTC
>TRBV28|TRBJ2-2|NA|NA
CATDALTGISHGELFF
TGTGCCACGGATGCTCTAACAGGGATCTCCCACGGGGAGCTGTTTTTT
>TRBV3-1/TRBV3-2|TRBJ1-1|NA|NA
CASSPQGFVAEAFF
TGTGCCAGCAGCCCACAGGGTTTTGTCGCTGAAGCTTTCTTT
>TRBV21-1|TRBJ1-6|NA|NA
CASSSKNRDRNSPLHF
TGTGCCAGCAGCTCAAAGAACCGGGACAGAAATTCACCCCTCCACTTT
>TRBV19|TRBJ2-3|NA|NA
CASSIPPLHTQYF
TGTGCCAGTAGTATCCCGCCCCTACATACGCAGTATTTT
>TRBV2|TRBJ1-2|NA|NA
CASSPPDTYGYTF
TGTGCCAGCAGCCCCCCGGACACGTATGGCTACACCTTC
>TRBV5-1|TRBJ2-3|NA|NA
CASSLGSREDTQYF
TGCGCCAGCAGCTTGGGGTCACGGGAAGATACGCAGTATTTT
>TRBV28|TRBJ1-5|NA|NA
CASTQNNQPQHF
TGTGCCAGCACCCAGAACAATCAGCCCCAGCATTTT
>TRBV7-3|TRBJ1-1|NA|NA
CASSLGWQTEAFF
TGTGCCAGCAGCCTCGGGTGGCAGACTGAAGCTTTCTTT
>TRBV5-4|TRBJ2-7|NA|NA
CASSSYNGEQYF
TGTGCCAGCAGCTCTTACAATGGCGAGCAGTACTTC
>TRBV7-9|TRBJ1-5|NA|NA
CASSRGPNQPQHF
TGTGCCAGCAGCCGAGGTCCCAATCAGCCCCAGCATTTT
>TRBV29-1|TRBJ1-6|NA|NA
CSVSEGFSNSPLHF
TGCAGCGTTTCGGAGGGGTTCTCGAATTCACCCCTCCACTTT
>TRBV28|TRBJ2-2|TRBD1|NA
CASVGQGKGTGELFF
TGTGCCAGCGTAGGACAGGGAAAGGGCACCGGGGAGCTGTTTTTT
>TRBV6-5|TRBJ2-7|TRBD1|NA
CASSSARQGTGEQYF
TGTGCCAGCAGTTCAGCCCGACAGGGGACCGGCGAGCAGTACTTC